This TCR beta chain is from a study of blood T cell repertoires in COVID-19. On the study more broadly: From the United States, Italy and Spain came samples of acute and convalescent COVID-19. The analysed material was cDNA or gDNA that came from T cells, B-cell-depleted T cells, or PBMCs.

Germline V CDR1 and CDR2: LGHDT, YNNKEL (reference sequence). Trimming left V 1 base short and J 0 bases short, with 7 bases between. This CDR3 is 15 amino acids long. Original methodology: Estimated nucleated cell counts came from reference gene primer amplification. The protocol was immunoSEQ multiplex PCR, while the TCRdb copy is restricted to in-frame clones and leaves out a portion. That table supplies the V and J calls and clone size; D and trimming were determined from the DNA. The table has tens of thousands of clones, about 92% seen once. V and J are TRBV3-1 (or the pseudogene TRBV3-2) and TRBJ2-1, with TRBD2 as a possible D gene (5 bases). Sequenced sample: peripheral blood. The TCR comes from a man aged 45-65 years with active COVID-19. CDR3 loop: CASSQVTSSYNEQFF. The CDR3 DNA sequence: TGTGCCAGCAGCCAAGTAACTAGCTCCTACAATGAGCAGTTCTTC.